These 27 T cell receptor beta chains share one sample of origin, sequenced in a study of blood T cell repertoires in COVID-19. Profiled with immunoSEQ multiplex PCR; TCRdb holds only in-frame clones, not every one. The table lists some 200,000 clones, 94% of them singletons, with roughly 0.76% in the top ten. Material for sequencing was peripheral blood. The receptor set was obtained from a man aged 25-40 years with COVID-19, enrolled during active disease.

The CDR3 sequence is CASSLSAGDTDTQYF. In DNA form, the CDR3 reads TGTGCCAGCAGCTTATCGGCGGGGGACACAGATACGCAGTATTTT. This chain connects TRBV7-9 to TRBJ2-3, with 7 bases that match TRBD2. This CDR3 region has 15 residues. Germline trimming cut 2 bases from V and 2 bases from J; bases unmatched to any gene: 4. Germline assignment: CDR1 SEHNR and CDR2 FQNEAQ (reference sequence).

This CDR3 reads CASSGTSGGNNEQFF. As DNA, the CDR3 is TGTGCCAGCAGTGGGACTAGCGGGGGCAACAATGAGCAGTTCTTC. The chain employs TRBV2 and TRBJ2-1; 13 positions match TRBD2. This CDR3 has 15 amino acids. CDR1 and CDR2 from the germline V gene are SNHLY and FYNNEI. The V segment lost 4 bases and the J segment 5 bases; nucleotides outside the gene matches: 2. The entire variable domain, with the rest obtained from reference TRBV2 and TRBJ2-1, is as follows: EPEVTQTPSHQVTQMGQEVILRCVPISNHLYFYWYRQILGQKVEFLVSFYNNEISEKSEIFDDQFSVERPDGSNFTLKIRSTKLEDSAMYFCASSGTSGGNNEQFFGPGTRLTVL.

V and J are TRBV27 and TRBJ2-7; unclear D gene. Germline CDR1 MNHEY, CDR2 SMNVEV (reference sequence). The length of the CDR3 is 12 residues. V was trimmed by 6 bases and J by 4 bases, leaving 10 bases between them. The CDR3 DNA reads TGTGCCAGCAGAAGAGGTGGGTACGAGCAGTACTTC. Translating gives CASRRGGYEQYF.

The chain links TRBV6-5 to TRBJ1-6; 10 bases are shared with TRBD1. CDR1 is MNHEY, CDR2 SVGAGI, per germline. This CDR3 comprises 15 residues. V gave up 6 bases and J gave up 12 bases; unmatched junction bases: 11. In DNA form, the CDR3 reads TGTGCCAGCAGCACGGGACAGGGGATATTGGAACCCCTCCACTTT. Protein sequence: CASSTGQGILEPLHF.

The chain is built from TRBV5-5 and TRBJ1-1; D not certain. The V gene lost 2 bases and the J gene lost 10 bases, with 15 bases spanning the gap. The germline V gene has CDR1 SGHKS and CDR2 YYEKEE (reference sequence). This CDR3 is 13 amino acids long. As DNA, the CDR3 is TGTGCCAGCAGCTTTCCAAGGGAGGGTCGAGCTTTCTTT. Amino acids: CASSFPREGRAFF. The full variable domain, completed using reference TRBV5-5 and TRBJ1-1, is DAGVTQSPTHLIKTRGQQVTLRCSPISGHKSVSWYQQVLGQGPQFIFQYYEKEERGRGNFPDRFSARQFPNYSSELNVNALLLGDSALYLCASSFPREGRAFFGQGTRLTVV.

V usage is TRBV6-5 and J usage is TRBJ1-5; no clear D. The CDR3 has 13 amino acids. Germline V CDR1 and CDR2: MNHEY, SVGAGI. V dropped 8 bases and J dropped 6 bases, with 14 bases sitting between them. The CDR3 is CASRPGESQPQHF. The CDR3 region has the DNA TGTGCCAGCCGCCCTGGAGAAAGTCAGCCCCAGCATTTT.

The V and J genes are TRBV6-4 and TRBJ1-2; D remains ambiguous. In germline, CDR1 is MRHNA, CDR2 SNTAGT. V lost 2 bases and J 2 bases, leaving 3 bases between the germline ends. The length of the CDR3 is 12 residues. DNA of the CDR3: TGTGCCAGCAGTGACCCGAACTATGGCTACACCTTC. This sequence encodes CASSDPNYGYTF.

The V call is TRBV6-2 or TRBV6-3, the J call TRBJ1-2; D might be TRBD1 (5 bases). The V end lost 5 bases, the J end lost 8 bases, and 12 bases lay between the germline ends. Germline V gives CDR1 MNHEY, CDR2 SVGEGT. The CDR3 sequence is 12 residues long. The CDR3 nucleotides read TGTGCCAGCAGTCCGGGGGTGGTAGGCTACACCTTC. It is translated as CASSPGVVGYTF.

This clone was observed a single time. This chain joins TRBV6-6 and TRBJ2-2; no definite D call. The CDR3 covers 15 residues. Germline lookup yields CDR1 MNHNY and CDR2 SVGAGI (reference sequence). V was shortened by 0 bases and J by 7 bases, with 12 bases between the two germline ends. CDR3 in amino acids: CASSYSQPGFGELFF. The CDR3 DNA is TGTGCCAGCAGTTACTCCCAGCCCGGGTTCGGGGAGCTGTTTTTT.

In its sample, this clone was seen once. J is TRBJ1-4 and V is TRBV4-1; D gene uncertain. The germline gives CDR1 MGHRA, CDR2 YSYEKL. The CDR3 contains 16 residues. Between the trimmed V and J ends, which lost 1 base and 8 bases, there was a span of 17 bases. This CDR3 reads CASSQVPGAVREKLFF. The CDR3 bases are TGCGCCAGCAGCCAAGTCCCGGGAGCCGTGAGGGAAAAACTGTTTTTT.

The genes are TRBV18 and TRBJ2-7, with unresolved D. CDR3 length: 13 residues. V gave up 3 bases and J gave up 1 base, with 7 bases separating them. Germline CDR1 is KGHSH and CDR2 is LQKENI. The chain's CDR3 is CASSPQESYEQYF. CDR3 coding DNA: TGTGCCAGCTCACCGCAGGAATCCTACGAGCAGTACTTC.

The V call is TRBV10-2, the J call TRBJ1-4; 8 bases agree with TRBD1. Trimming removed 6 bases from V and 2 bases from J; junction bases left unmatched: 5. The CDR3 totals 15 residues. Germline assignment: CDR1 WSHSY and CDR2 SAAADI. Written as DNA, the CDR3 is TGCGCCAGCAGGGACAGGGCTGGGACTAATGAAAAACTGTTTTTT. Translation gives CASRDRAGTNEKLFF.

The rearrangement joins TRBV6-5 to TRBJ1-1; D not resolved. Germline assignment: CDR1 MNHEY and CDR2 SVGAGI. The ends were cut back, 7 bases at V and 6 bases at J, with 15 bases in the middle. This CDR3 is built from 13 residues. The CDR3 reads CASTTISTSEAFF. CDR3 nucleotides: TGTGCCAGCACCACTATCTCGACTTCTGAAGCTTTCTTT.

The CDR3 loop is CASSQDSTVYGYTF. CDR3 coding DNA: TGTGCCAGCAGCCAAGATTCGACAGTCTATGGCTACACCTTC. The V gene is TRBV3-1 (or the pseudogene TRBV3-2), the J gene TRBJ1-2; D possibly corresponds to TRBD1 (5 bases). This CDR3 spans 14 amino acids. The V end lost 0 bases, the J end lost 4 bases, and 9 bases lay between the germline ends. Germline V gene sequence: CDR1 LGHDT, CDR2 YNNKEL (reference sequence).

V and J are TRBV7-6 and TRBJ2-2, with 10 bases matching TRBD1. There are 16 residues in the CDR3. Germline V gene data show CDR1 as SGHVS and CDR2 as FNYEAQ. Germline trimming cut 5 bases from V and 2 bases from J; bases unmatched to any gene: 5. This CDR3 is CASSHRQGANTGELFF. The CDR3 DNA follows: TGTGCCAGCAGCCACCGACAGGGGGCAAACACCGGGGAGCTGTTTTTT.

The chain uses TRBV3-1 (or the pseudogene TRBV3-2) and TRBJ2-3, with no clear D. Germline CDR1 reads LGHDT; CDR2 reads YNNKEL (reference sequence). Trimming cost V 0 bases and J 2 bases, with 6 bases left between them. CDR3 size: 14 residues. CDR3 bases: TGTGCCAGCAGCCAAGATGGGCACACAGATACGCAGTATTTT. Translating gives CASSQDGHTDTQYF.

The V and J genes are TRBV9 and TRBJ2-1, with D unclear. Germline loops: CDR1 SGDLS, CDR2 YYNGEE. The CDR3 is made up of 15 amino acids. V dropped 0 bases and J dropped 7 bases, with 14 bases sitting between them. The CDR3 reads CASSVASDLGNEQFF. CDR3 bases: TGTGCCAGCAGCGTAGCGAGTGACCTCGGGAATGAGCAGTTCTTC.

In its sample, this clone was seen once. V gene TRBV11-2 combines with J gene TRBJ2-5, with 13 bases that match TRBD2. V trimming: 4 bases; J trimming: 5 bases; junction bases outside the gene matches: 10. The germline V gene has CDR1 SGHAT and CDR2 FQNNGV. The CDR3 sequence is 17 residues long. This CDR3 is CASSSLEGLAGSETQYF. In DNA, the CDR3 is TGTGCCAGCAGCTCGCTGGAGGGACTAGCGGGGTCGGAGACCCAGTACTTC.

The J gene is TRBJ1-2, the V gene TRBV29-1; 7 positions agree with TRBD1. This CDR3 comprises 14 residues. Germline V lookup: CDR1 SQVTM, CDR2 ANQGSEA. J gave up 6 bases and V 6 bases, and 13 bases lay outside the gene matches. The CDR3: CSVVRQGPLDGYTF. The CDR3, as DNA: TGCAGCGTGGTTCGACAGGGACCTTTGGATGGCTACACCTTC.

This clone was recorded a few times. This rearrangement joins TRBV29-1 to TRBJ2-5; 7 bases fit TRBD1. Trimming cost V 6 bases and J 5 bases; bases outside gene matches: 9. CDR3 length: 13 residues. In germline, CDR1 is SQVTM, CDR2 ANQGSEA. CDR3 DNA: TGCAGCGTCGCCCACAGGGGCATGGAGACCCAGTACTTC. Its protein product is CSVAHRGMETQYF. Complete variable domain (other parts from reference TRBV29-1 and TRBJ2-5): SAVISQKPSRDICQRGTSLTIQCQVDSQVTMMFWYRQQPGQSLTLIATANQGSEATYESGFVIDKFPISRPNLTFSTLTVSNMSPEDSSIYLCSVAHRGMETQYFGPGTRLLVL.

The chain couples TRBV5-1 to TRBJ2-7, with 8 bases identical to TRBD1. Losses at the gene ends were 2 bases for V and 6 bases for J; bases not matched to a gene: 4. The germline V gene encodes CDR1 SGHRS and CDR2 YFSETQ. The CDR3 covers 13 residues. In DNA, the CDR3 is TGCGCCAGCAGCTTAACAGGGGGAAGCGAGCAGTACTTC. Translation: CASSLTGGSEQYF.

This chain connects TRBV14 to TRBJ1-1; D is ambiguous. Germline CDR1 is SGHDN and CDR2 is FVKESK. V was clipped by 5 bases and J by 0 bases, with 7 bases between them. The CDR3 runs to 13 residues. Written as DNA, the CDR3 is TGTGCCAGCAGCGCGGGTCTGAACACTGAAGCTTTCTTT. Its translation is CASSAGLNTEAFF.

The gene calls are TRBV12-5 and TRBJ1-3; 10 positions agree with TRBD1. The V segment lost 5 bases and the J segment 4 bases; nucleotides outside the gene matches: 8. The CDR3 loop spans 16 amino acids. Germline CDR1 reads LGHNT; CDR2 reads FRNRAP. CDR3: CASGGRQGAEGNTIYF. The CDR3 DNA reads TGTGCTAGTGGTGGGAGACAGGGGGCTGAGGGAAACACCATATATTTT.

The J gene is TRBJ1-3, the V gene TRBV6-1; maybe TRBD1 (5 bases). There are 18 residues in the CDR3. CDR1 is MNHNS and CDR2 is SASEGT in the germline V gene. V was shortened by 0 bases and J by 0 bases, with 15 bases between the two germline ends. The CDR3: CASSEAVGQGSSGNTIYF. The CDR3 bases are TGTGCCAGCAGTGAAGCAGTGGGGCAGGGATCCTCTGGAAACACCATATATTTT.

V usage is TRBV10-3 and J usage is TRBJ1-4; TRBD1 is a possible D gene (6 bases). The CDR3 loop spans 13 amino acids. The V gene's germline CDR1 is ENHRY and CDR2 SYGVKD. V was trimmed by 6 bases and J by 8 bases, leaving 13 bases between them. CDR3 nucleotides: TGTGCCATCAGGAACAGGGTAAACGAAAAACTGTTTTTT. Translation gives CAIRNRVNEKLFF.

The chain uses TRBV7-9 and TRBJ1-6; D remains ambiguous. The CDR3 is 13 amino acids. V was shortened by 6 bases and J by 8 bases, with 11 bases between the two germline ends. From germline, CDR1 is SEHNR and CDR2 FQNEAQ (reference sequence). The CDR3 DNA reads TGTGCCAGCAGTCTTAAGGAGTATTCACCCCTCCACTTT. Its protein is CASSLKEYSPLHF.

The rearrangement joins TRBV12-3 or TRBV12-4 to TRBJ1-1; 7 positions match TRBD1. The length of the CDR3 is 13 residues. Losses at the gene ends were 0 bases for V and 9 bases for J; bases not matched to a gene: 4. CDR3: CASSLATGPKAFF. The CDR3 DNA reads as TGTGCCAGCAGTTTAGCGACAGGGCCCAAAGCTTTCTTT.